Below, 10 T cell receptor beta chains from the same sample are listed, as sequenced in a study of cytomegalovirus exposure and HLA in healthy donors. This PCR relied on a set of 60 Vbeta primers and 13 Jbeta primers. Method: immunoSEQ multiplex PCR; TCRdb's copy keeps in-frame clones and lacks some. The sample records fewer than 200,000 clones, around 75% being singletons. The sample was PBMCs. Receptor source: a woman in her thirties in good health and CMV-seronegative.

J is TRBJ2-7 and V is TRBV7-2; TRBD1 might be the D (7 bases). There are 15 residues in the CDR3. The V and J ends lost 5 bases and 2 bases respectively, with 16 bases between them. Germline V gene data show CDR1 as SGHTA and CDR2 as FQGNSA. The CDR3 is CASSPRRDSAYEQYF. As DNA, the CDR3 is TGTGCCAGCAGCCCCCGGAGGGACAGCGCCTACGAGCAGTACTTC.

The rearrangement uses TRBV9 and TRBJ1-1, with D unclear. The V end lost 2 bases, the J end lost 3 bases, and 14 bases lay between the germline ends. The CDR3 consists of 15 residues. In germline, CDR1 is SGDLS, CDR2 YYNGEE. CDR3 amino acids: CASSVLGQRDTEAFF. The CDR3 DNA sequence: TGTGCCAGCAGCGTGCTGGGCCAGAGGGACACTGAAGCTTTCTTT. The variable domain in full, with the rest retrieved from reference TRBV9 and TRBJ1-1, is DSGVTQTPKHLITATGQRVTLRCSPRSGDLSVYWYQQSLDQGLQFLIQYYNGEERAKGNILERFSAQQFPDLHSELNLSSLELGDSALYFCASSVLGQRDTEAFFGQGTRLTVV.

The chain has TRBV5-1 and TRBJ1-5, with no clear D. This CDR3 has 16 amino acids. Germline-derived CDR1 and CDR2 are SGHRS and YFSETQ. Trimming stripped 1 base from V and 2 bases from J, with 13 bases between. CDR3 coding DNA: TGCGCCAGCAGCTTGTTTCCCCAAAATGGCAATCAGCCCCAGCATTTT. Protein: CASSLFPQNGNQPQHF.

This clone was counted only a few times. The rearrangement links TRBV13 to TRBJ1-1; 7 positions match TRBD1. Per the germline V gene, CDR1 is PRHDT and CDR2 is FYEKMQ (reference sequence). The CDR3 has 13 residues. Trimming took 3 bases from V and 4 from J; bases not matched to a gene: 2. CDR3 loop: CASSFGTATEAFF. The DNA of the CDR3 is TGTGCCAGCAGCTTCGGGACAGCCACTGAAGCTTTCTTT.

The chain carries TRBV15 and TRBJ2-5; 9 bases line up with TRBD1. This CDR3 contains 16 residues. CDR1 is LNHNV, CDR2 YYDKDF, per germline (reference sequence). Trimming cost V 1 base and J 2 bases; bases outside gene matches: 5. Here the CDR3 reads CATSRGVGQGQETQYF. The CDR3, as DNA: TGTGCCACCAGCAGAGGGGTGGGACAGGGACAAGAGACCCAGTACTTC. The variable domain in full, completed from reference TRBV15 and TRBJ2-5, reads DAMVIQNPRYQVTQFGKPVTLSCSQTLNHNVMYWYQQKSSQAPKLLFHYYDKDFNNEADTPDNFQSRRPNTSFCFLDIRSPGLGDTAMYLCATSRGVGQGQETQYFGPGTRLLVL.

The gene calls are TRBV11-2 and TRBJ1-4; D is perhaps TRBD1 (5 bases). The germline V gene has CDR1 SGHAT and CDR2 FQNNGV. Trimming stripped 4 bases from V and 3 bases from J, with 15 bases between. The CDR3 has 16 residues. CDR3 region: CASSSHSRGSNEKLFF. CDR3 bases: TGTGCCAGCAGCTCCCATAGTAGGGGCTCTAATGAAAAACTGTTTTTT.

The chain has TRBV7-2 and TRBJ1-2; no definite D call. This CDR3 contains 14 residues. Germline-derived CDR1 and CDR2 are SGHTA and FQGNSA. Trimming took 5 bases from V and 7 from J, leaving 17 bases between them. The CDR3 loop is CASSPGGPQRGYTF. DNA of the CDR3: TGTGCCAGCAGCCCGGGAGGGCCCCAGCGTGGCTACACCTTC.

The rearrangement joins TRBV6-1 to TRBJ2-3, with 10 positions matching TRBD1. This CDR3 is 15 amino acids long. V lost 6 bases and J lost 4; bases outside the gene matches: 7. Germline V gene sequence: CDR1 MNHNS, CDR2 SASEGT. The CDR3 nucleotides read TGTGCCAGCAGGACAGGGGGCCCCTGGGCAGATACGCAGTATTTT. It specifies CASRTGGPWADTQYF.

A few counts support this clone. The chain uses TRBV29-1 and TRBJ2-3; 8 bases are a match to TRBD2. V dropped 0 bases and J dropped 0; count of bases not matched to a gene: 17. Germline loops: CDR1 SQVTM, CDR2 ANQGSEA. The CDR3 is 20 amino acids. The CDR3 nucleotides are TGCAGCGTTGAAGATAGGGGACTACCCCGGGAGGGGTTGAGCACAGATACGCAGTATTTT. Protein product: CSVEDRGLPREGLSTDTQYF.

J is TRBJ1-1 and V is TRBV7-2, with D perhaps TRBD1 (6 bases). V was cut by 4 bases and J by 7 bases, with 10 bases left in between. CDR3 length: 12 residues. The germline V gene has CDR1 SGHTA and CDR2 FQGNSA. CDR3 bases: TGTGCCAGCAGCTGGGACAATGGTGAAGCTTTCTTT. This sequence encodes CASSWDNGEAFF.